This T cell receptor beta chain was observed in a study of blood T cell repertoires in COVID-19. In the study overall: Nucleic acid was either cDNA or gDNA, and it came from T cells, B-cell-depleted T cells, or PBMCs.

The germline V gene has CDR1 SGHRS and CDR2 YFSETQ. Trimming took 4 bases from V and 5 from J, leaving 13 bases between them. The CDR3 has 14 residues. Assay: immunoSEQ multiplex PCR; the TCRdb copy retains only in-frame clones and omits some. Altogether roughly 390,000 clones are present, about 85% being singletons, with the ten largest covering approximately 3.7%. This clone was counted a single time. The sequence came from a woman aged 18-29 years with acute or convalescent COVID-19. The sample was peripheral blood. The V and J genes are TRBV5-1 and TRBJ2-1; tentatively, D is TRBD2 (6 bases). Here the CDR3 reads CASSQRTIDNEQFF. CDR3 coding DNA: TGCGCCAGCAGCCAAAGGACTATAGACAATGAGCAGTTCTTC.